The following is a TCR beta chain sequence with its context. This sample was taken from a study of blood T cell repertoires in COVID-19. Study-level background: In each case, the material was cDNA or gDNA derived from T cells, B-cell-depleted T cells, or PBMCs.

Participants' reported clinical history set cohort assignment. Trimming removed 6 bases from V and 7 bases from J, with 15 bases in between. CDR3 size: 14 residues. CDR1 and CDR2 (germline): LNHDA, SQIVND (reference sequence). Clones were read by immunoSEQ multiplex PCR, and TCRdb kept only the in-frame ones, dropping some. The sample lists roughly 330,000 clones; about 90% were seen once. The chain joins TRBV19 to TRBJ1-4; D not resolved. The TCR was taken from a woman aged 30 to 39 who had recovered from COVID-19. The sequenced sample was PBMCs or T cells enriched from blood (not recorded which). CDR3 coding DNA: TGTGCCAGTAGAAGGGTCCGGGATGGTGAAAAACTGTTTTTT. This encodes CASRRVRDGEKLFF.